This section outlines one T cell receptor beta chain sequence together with its context. The antigen remains unidentified. These data originate in a study of T-cell reconstitution after alpha-beta-depleted transplantation in children. This sample's TCRbeta library carried unique molecular identifier barcodes. Via MiXCR, TCRdb re-called the PCR reads, giving one row per CDR3 protein. The profile shows about 980,000 distinct CDR3 sequences, around 30% of them singletons. The study's findings and limits: Reports say that about two months after transplant, the alpha-beta T cells came out of several hundred graft clones that had expanded. Surviving recipient T cells and thymic progenitors produced the high day-60 TCRbeta diversity seen in some patients. Among T cells one year after transplant, newly produced cells accounted for most counts and diversity.

This receptor was taken from a boy in the first two years of life who had a stem cell transplant for SCID, so the T cells may come from the graft donor. This material consisted of PBMCs, mostly from graft donor cells, taken 360 days after TCRalphabeta/CD19-depleted stem cell transplant.

The CDR3 protein is CATSRDGHSSYEQYF. The CDR3 DNA is TGTGCCACCAGCAGAGATGGGCACAGCTCCTACGAGCAGTACTTC. The chain joins TRBV15 to TRBJ2-7; D is uncertain. The CDR3 totals 15 residues. Germline V gene data show CDR1 as LNHNV and CDR2 as YYDKDF (reference sequence). The V end was cut by 0 bases, the J end by 0 bases, with 9 bases between.